Listed here are 14 T cell receptor beta chains from one sample, sequenced in a study of blood T cell repertoires in COVID-19. The assay was immunoSEQ multiplex PCR, and TCRdb's table has in-frame clones only and misses some. The table lists some 82,000 clones, around 82% of them singletons. The sequenced sample consisted of peripheral blood. All receptors come from a man at least 80 years old with active or convalescent COVID-19.

The chain carries TRBV5-6 and TRBJ2-7; a possible D gene is TRBD1 (6 bases). Germline CDR1 is SGHDT and CDR2 is YYEEEE. Trimming pared 4 bases from V and 2 bases from J, leaving 13 bases between. The CDR3 contains 14 residues. CDR3 in amino acids: CASSPGQKTYEQYF. Here the CDR3 DNA reads TGTGCCAGCAGCCCCGGACAGAAAACCTACGAGCAGTACTTC.

V is TRBV12-5 and J is TRBJ2-6; D possibly corresponds to TRBD1 (5 bases). This CDR3 has 21 residues. Trimming took off 2 bases at V and 0 bases at J, with 23 bases between the two ends. CDR1 is LGHNT and CDR2 is FRNRAP in the germline V gene. The CDR3 DNA reads TGTGCTAGTGGTTTGTTCAGCTCGACAGCAAACTTTAGCTCTGGGGCCAACGTCCTGACTTTC. Encoded protein: CASGLFSSTANFSSGANVLTF.

This clone appeared a few times. The chain couples TRBV4-1 to TRBJ2-5; 7 bases match TRBD1. The CDR3 length is 13 residues. The germline V gene has CDR1 MGHRA and CDR2 YSYEKL. V trimming: 4 bases; J trimming: 5 bases; junction bases outside the gene matches: 4. The CDR3: CASSRTGGETQYF. DNA of the CDR3: TGCGCCAGCAGCCGGACAGGCGGTGAGACCCAGTACTTC.

This chain joins TRBV10-3 and TRBJ2-7, with D possibly being TRBD1 (7 bases). The CDR3 has 13 residues. V lost 0 bases and J lost 6, with 9 bases in between. Germline CDR1 is ENHRY and CDR2 is SYGVKD. DNA for the CDR3: TGTGCCATCAGTGAGTCGCAGGGGGGCGAGCAGTACTTC. This gives the protein CAISESQGGEQYF.

V is TRBV7-2 and J is TRBJ1-5; TRBD1 agrees at 9 bases. This CDR3 is 16 amino acids long. The germline V gene has CDR1 SGHTA and CDR2 FQGNSA. J gave up 3 bases and V 6 bases, and 9 bases lay outside the gene matches. The CDR3 DNA sequence: TGTGCCAGCAGGCGACGCGGGACAGGGAACAATCAGCCCCAGCATTTT. Translated: CASRRRGTGNNQPQHF.

The count of this clone is one. The chain employs TRBV27 and TRBJ1-5; TRBD1 matches 7 bases. The V segment lost 4 bases and the J segment 3 bases; nucleotides outside the gene matches: 9. Germline lookup yields CDR1 MNHEY and CDR2 SMNVEV (reference sequence). CDR3 length: 16 residues. CDR3 nucleotides: TGTGCCAGCAGTTACACAGGGGTAGGATTCAATCAGCCCCAGCATTTT. Encoded protein: CASSYTGVGFNQPQHF.

The CDR3 loop is CASSSQGITDTQYF. DNA for the CDR3: TGCGCCAGCAGCTCCCAGGGGATCACAGATACGCAGTATTTT. The chain combines TRBV5-1 with TRBJ2-3; D is possibly TRBD1 (6 bases). Germline CDR1 is SGHRS and CDR2 is YFSETQ. CDR3 size: 14 residues. V lost 3 bases and J lost 2, with 10 bases in between.

This sequence joins TRBV12-3 or TRBV12-4 and TRBJ2-7; D remains unclear. Trimming took off 5 bases at V and 2 bases at J, with 4 bases between the two ends. The CDR3 is 11 residues long. As DNA, the CDR3 is TGTGCCAGCAGTCATGCCTACGAGCAGTACTTC. Protein: CASSHAYEQYF.

This sequence joins TRBV19 and TRBJ1-5, with 8 bases aligning to TRBD1. Germline V gene sequence: CDR1 LNHDA, CDR2 SQIVND (reference sequence). V lost 3 bases to trimming and J lost 4 bases; unmatched junction nucleotides: 14. This CDR3 is built from 18 residues. CDR3 DNA: TGTGCCAGTAGTATGATCCCAGGAGGACAGGGAAGGAATCAGCCCCAGCATTTT. It translates to CASSMIPGGQGRNQPQHF.

This chain's CDR3 is CASTPPGVKETQYF. CDR3 nucleotides: TGTGCCAGCACCCCGCCGGGGGTTAAAGAGACCCAGTACTTC. The chain employs TRBV6-5 and TRBJ2-5; possibly TRBD2 for D (6 bases). V was cut by 7 bases and J by 3 bases, with 15 bases left in between. In germline, CDR1 is MNHEY, CDR2 SVGAGI. This CDR3 is 14 amino acids long.

The chain has TRBV10-3 and TRBJ1-1, with TRBD1 matching 10 bases. CDR3 length: 14 amino acids. CDR1 is ENHRY and CDR2 is SYGVKD in the germline V gene. The junction had 4 bases not matched to a gene; V was cut back by 5 bases and J by 4 bases. The CDR3 nucleotides read TGTGCCATCAGTCCCGGGACAGGGGTCACTGAAGCTTTCTTT. Its protein product is CAISPGTGVTEAFF.

The V and J genes are TRBV6-6 and TRBJ1-1; 7 bases map to TRBD1. CDR1 MNHNY and CDR2 SVGAGI come from the germline V gene (reference sequence). With V trimmed by 7 bases and J by 5 bases, 10 bases remained unmatched. The CDR3 contains 14 residues. The CDR3 here is CASTRTGVATEAFF. The DNA for the CDR3 is TGTGCCAGCACCAGGACAGGAGTTGCGACTGAAGCTTTCTTT.

This clone appeared a few times. The genes are TRBV6-5 and TRBJ2-3, with D perhaps TRBD2 (6 bases). The V end lost 0 bases, the J end lost 5 bases, and 9 bases lay between the germline ends. The CDR3 loop spans 14 amino acids. Germline CDR1 is MNHEY and CDR2 is SVGAGI. Here the CDR3 DNA reads TGTGCCAGCAGTTACTCTGCGGGGCAAGATACGCAGTATTTT. Encoded protein: CASSYSAGQDTQYF.

V and J are TRBV29-1 and TRBJ1-1, with 8 positions matching TRBD1. The CDR3 length is 15 residues. Germline CDR1 is SQVTM and CDR2 is ANQGSEA. Trimming at V came to 5 bases and at J to 1 base, leaving 9 bases not matched to a gene. The CDR3 protein is CSVPRPDRGNTEAFF. For the CDR3, the DNA is TGCAGCGTTCCCCGCCCCGACAGGGGGAACACTGAAGCTTTCTTT.